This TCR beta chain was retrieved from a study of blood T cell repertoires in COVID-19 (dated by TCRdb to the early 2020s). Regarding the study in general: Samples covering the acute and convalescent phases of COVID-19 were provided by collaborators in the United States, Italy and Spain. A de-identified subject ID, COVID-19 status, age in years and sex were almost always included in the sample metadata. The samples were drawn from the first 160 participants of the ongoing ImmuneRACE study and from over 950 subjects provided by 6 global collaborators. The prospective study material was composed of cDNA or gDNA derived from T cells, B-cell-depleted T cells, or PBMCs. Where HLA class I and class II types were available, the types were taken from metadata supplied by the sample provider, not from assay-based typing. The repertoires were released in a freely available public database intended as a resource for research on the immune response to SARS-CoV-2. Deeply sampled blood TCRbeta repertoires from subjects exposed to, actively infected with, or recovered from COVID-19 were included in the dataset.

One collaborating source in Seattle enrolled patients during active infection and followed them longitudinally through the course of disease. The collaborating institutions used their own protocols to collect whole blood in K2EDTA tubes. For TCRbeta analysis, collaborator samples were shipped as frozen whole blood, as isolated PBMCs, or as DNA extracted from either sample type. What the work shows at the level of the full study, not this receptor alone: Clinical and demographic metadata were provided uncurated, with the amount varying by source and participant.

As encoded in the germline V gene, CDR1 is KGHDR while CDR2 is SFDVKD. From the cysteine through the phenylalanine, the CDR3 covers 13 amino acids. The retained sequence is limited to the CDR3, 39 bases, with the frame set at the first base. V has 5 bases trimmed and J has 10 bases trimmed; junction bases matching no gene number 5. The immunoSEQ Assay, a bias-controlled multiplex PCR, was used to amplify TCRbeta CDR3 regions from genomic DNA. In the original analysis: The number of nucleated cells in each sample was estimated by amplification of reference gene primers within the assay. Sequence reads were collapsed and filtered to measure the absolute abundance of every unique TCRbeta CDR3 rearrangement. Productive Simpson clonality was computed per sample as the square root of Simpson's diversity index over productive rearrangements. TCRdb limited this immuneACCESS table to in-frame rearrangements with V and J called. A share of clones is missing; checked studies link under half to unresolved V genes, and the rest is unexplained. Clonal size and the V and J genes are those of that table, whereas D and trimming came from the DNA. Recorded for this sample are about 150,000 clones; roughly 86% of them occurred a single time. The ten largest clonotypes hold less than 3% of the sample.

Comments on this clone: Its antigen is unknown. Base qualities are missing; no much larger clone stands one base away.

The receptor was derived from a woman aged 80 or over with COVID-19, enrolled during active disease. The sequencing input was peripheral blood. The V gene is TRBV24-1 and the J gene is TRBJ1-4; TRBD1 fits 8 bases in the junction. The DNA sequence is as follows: TGTGCCACCAGTGGCGGACAGGGCTTAAAACTGTTTTTT. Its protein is CATSGGQGLKLFF.